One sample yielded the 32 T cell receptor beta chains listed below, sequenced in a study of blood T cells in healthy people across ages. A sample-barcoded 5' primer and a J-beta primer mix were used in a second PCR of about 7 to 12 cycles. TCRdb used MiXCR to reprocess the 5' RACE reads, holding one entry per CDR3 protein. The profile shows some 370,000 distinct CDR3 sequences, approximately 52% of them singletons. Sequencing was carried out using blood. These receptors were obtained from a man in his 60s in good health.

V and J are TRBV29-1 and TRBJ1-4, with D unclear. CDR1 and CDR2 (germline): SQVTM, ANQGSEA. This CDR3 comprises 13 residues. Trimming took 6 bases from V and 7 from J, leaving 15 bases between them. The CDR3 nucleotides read TGCAGCGTCAGCCCCGGAGGCCTTGAAAAACTGTTTTTT. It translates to CSVSPGGLEKLFF.

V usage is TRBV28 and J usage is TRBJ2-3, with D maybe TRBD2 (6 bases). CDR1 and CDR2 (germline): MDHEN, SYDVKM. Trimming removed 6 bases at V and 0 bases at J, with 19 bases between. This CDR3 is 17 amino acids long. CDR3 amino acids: CASSFQLQAGSTDTQYF. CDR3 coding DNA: TGTGCCAGCAGCTTCCAACTCCAGGCGGGGAGCACAGATACGCAGTATTTT.

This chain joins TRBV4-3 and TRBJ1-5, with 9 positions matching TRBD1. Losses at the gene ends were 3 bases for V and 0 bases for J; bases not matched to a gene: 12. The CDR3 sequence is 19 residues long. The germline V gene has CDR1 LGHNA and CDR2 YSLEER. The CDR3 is CASSQDLTGGLNSNQPQHF. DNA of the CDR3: TGCGCCAGCAGCCAGGACCTGACAGGGGGTCTAAATAGCAATCAGCCCCAGCATTTT.

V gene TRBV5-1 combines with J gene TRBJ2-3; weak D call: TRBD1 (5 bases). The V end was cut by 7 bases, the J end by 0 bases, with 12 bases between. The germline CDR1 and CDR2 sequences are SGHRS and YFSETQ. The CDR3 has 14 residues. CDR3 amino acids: CASGRDSSTDTQYF. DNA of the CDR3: TGCGCCAGCGGCAGGGATTCTAGCACAGATACGCAGTATTTT. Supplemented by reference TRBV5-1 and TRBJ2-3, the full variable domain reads KAGVTQTPRYLIKTRGQQVTLSCSPISGHRSVSWYQQTPGQGLQFLFEYFSETQRNKGNFPGRFSGRQFSNSRSEMNVSTLELGDSALYLCASGRDSSTDTQYFGPGTRLTVL.

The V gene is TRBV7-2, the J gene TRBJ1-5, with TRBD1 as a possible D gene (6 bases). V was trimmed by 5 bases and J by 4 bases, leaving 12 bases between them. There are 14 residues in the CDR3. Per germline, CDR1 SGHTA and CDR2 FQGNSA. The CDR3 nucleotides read TGTGCCAGCAGCCAGGGCGACAGGAATCAGCCCCAGCATTTT. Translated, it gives CASSQGDRNQPQHF.

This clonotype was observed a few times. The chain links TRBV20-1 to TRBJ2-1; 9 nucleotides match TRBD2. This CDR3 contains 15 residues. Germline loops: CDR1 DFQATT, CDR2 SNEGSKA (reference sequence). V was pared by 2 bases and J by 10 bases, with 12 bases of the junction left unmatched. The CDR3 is CSARSGGLASGEQFF. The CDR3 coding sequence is TGCAGTGCTAGATCGGGAGGACTAGCGTCGGGGGAGCAGTTCTTC.

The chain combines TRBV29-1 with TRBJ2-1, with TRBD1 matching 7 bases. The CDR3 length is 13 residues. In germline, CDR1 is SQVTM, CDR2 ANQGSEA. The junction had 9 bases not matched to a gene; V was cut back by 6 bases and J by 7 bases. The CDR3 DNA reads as TGCAGCGTCAGTACGACAGGGATGAATGAGCAGTTCTTC. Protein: CSVSTTGMNEQFF.

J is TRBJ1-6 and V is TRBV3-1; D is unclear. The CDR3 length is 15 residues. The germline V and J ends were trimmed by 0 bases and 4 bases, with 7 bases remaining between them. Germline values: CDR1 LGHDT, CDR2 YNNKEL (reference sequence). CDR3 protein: CASSQEQVYNSPLHF. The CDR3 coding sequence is TGTGCCAGCAGCCAAGAGCAGGTTTATAATTCACCCCTCCACTTT.

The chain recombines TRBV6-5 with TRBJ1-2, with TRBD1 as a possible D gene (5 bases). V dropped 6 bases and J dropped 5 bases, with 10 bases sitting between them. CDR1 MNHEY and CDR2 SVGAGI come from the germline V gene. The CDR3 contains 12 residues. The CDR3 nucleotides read TGTGCCAGCAGGTCTGGGGGATATGGCTACACCTTC. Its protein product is CASRSGGYGYTF.

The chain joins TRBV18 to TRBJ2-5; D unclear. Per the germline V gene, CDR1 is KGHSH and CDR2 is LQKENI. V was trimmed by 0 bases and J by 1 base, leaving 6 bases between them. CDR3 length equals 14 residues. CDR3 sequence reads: CASSPPESQETQYF. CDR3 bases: TGTGCCAGCTCACCACCGGAGAGCCAAGAGACCCAGTACTTC. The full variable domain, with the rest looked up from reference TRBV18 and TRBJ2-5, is NAGVMQNPRHLVRRRGQEARLRCSPMKGHSHVYWYRQLPEEGLKFMVYLQKENIIDESGMPKERFSAEFPKEGPSILRIQQVVRGDSAAYFCASSPPESQETQYFGPGTRLLVL.

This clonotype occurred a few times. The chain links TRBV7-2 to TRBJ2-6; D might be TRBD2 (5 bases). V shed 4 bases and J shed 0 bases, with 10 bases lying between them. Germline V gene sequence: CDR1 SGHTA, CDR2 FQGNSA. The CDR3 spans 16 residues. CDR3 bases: TGTGCCAGCAGCTCCGGTACTAGCTCTGGGGCCAACGTCCTGACTTTC. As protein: CASSSGTSSGANVLTF.

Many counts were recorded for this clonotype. The CDR3 nucleotides read TGTGCCAGCAGTTCCAGACCCGGGACACCTAAGGGGACCTACGAGCAGTACTTC. Its protein product is CASSSRPGTPKGTYEQYF. The chain recombines TRBV28 with TRBJ2-7, with D perhaps matching TRBD1 (6 bases). The CDR3 sequence is 18 residues long. The V end was cut by 4 bases, the J end by 2 bases, with 24 bases between. In germline, CDR1 is MDHEN, CDR2 SYDVKM.

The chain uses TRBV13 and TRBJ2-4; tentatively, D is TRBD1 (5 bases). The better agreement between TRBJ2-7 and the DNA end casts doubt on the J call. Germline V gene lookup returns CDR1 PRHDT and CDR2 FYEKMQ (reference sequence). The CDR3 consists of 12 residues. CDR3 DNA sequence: TGTGCCAGCAGCTGGGGCGGCGGCGAGCAGTACTTC. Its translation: CASSWGGGEQYF.

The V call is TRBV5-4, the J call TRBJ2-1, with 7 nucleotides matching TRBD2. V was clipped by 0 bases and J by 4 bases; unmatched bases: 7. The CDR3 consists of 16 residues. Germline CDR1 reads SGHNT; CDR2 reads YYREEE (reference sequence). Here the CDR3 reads CASSLASGRGYNEQFF. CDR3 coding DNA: TGTGCCAGCAGCTTGGCCTCAGGGAGGGGATACAATGAGCAGTTCTTC.

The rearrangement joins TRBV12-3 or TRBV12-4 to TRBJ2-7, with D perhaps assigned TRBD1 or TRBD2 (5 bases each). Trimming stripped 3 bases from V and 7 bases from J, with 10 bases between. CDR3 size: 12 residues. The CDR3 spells CASSFPGSEQYF. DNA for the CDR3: TGTGCCAGCAGTTTCCCAGGGAGTGAGCAGTACTTC.

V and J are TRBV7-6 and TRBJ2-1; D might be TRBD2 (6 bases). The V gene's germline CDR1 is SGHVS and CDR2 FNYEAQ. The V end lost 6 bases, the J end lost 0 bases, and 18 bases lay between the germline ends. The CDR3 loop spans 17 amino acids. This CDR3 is CASSPRAGQSSYNEQFF. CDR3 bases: TGTGCCAGCAGTCCGAGGGCGGGGCAGAGCTCCTACAATGAGCAGTTCTTC.

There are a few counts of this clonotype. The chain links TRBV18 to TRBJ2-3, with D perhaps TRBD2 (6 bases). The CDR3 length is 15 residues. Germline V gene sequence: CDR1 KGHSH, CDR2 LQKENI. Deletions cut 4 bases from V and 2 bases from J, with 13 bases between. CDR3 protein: CASSLRAGNTDTQYF. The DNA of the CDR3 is TGTGCCAGCTCACTCCGGGCGGGGAACACAGATACGCAGTATTTT.

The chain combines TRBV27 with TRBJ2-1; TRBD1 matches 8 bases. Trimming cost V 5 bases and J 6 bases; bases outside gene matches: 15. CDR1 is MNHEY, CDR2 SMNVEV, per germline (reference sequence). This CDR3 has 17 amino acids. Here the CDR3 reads CASSPPLRGRRGNEQFF. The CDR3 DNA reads TGTGCCAGCAGTCCACCACTCAGGGGGCGGCGGGGCAATGAGCAGTTCTTC.

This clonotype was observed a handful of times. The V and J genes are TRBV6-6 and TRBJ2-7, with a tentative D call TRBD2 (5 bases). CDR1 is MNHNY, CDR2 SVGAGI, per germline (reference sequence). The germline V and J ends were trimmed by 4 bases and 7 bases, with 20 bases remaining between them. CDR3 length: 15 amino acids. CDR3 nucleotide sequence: TGTGCCAGCAGTTTGCCGCGCAGCGGCCACCCTGAGCAGTACTTC. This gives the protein CASSLPRSGHPEQYF.

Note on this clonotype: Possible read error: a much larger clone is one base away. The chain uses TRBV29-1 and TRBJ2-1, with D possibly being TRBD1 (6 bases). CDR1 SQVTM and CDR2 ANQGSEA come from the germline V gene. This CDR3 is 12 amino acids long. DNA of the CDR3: TGCAGCGTTAGGACAGAATACAATGGGCAGTTCTTC. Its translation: CSVRTEYNGQFF.

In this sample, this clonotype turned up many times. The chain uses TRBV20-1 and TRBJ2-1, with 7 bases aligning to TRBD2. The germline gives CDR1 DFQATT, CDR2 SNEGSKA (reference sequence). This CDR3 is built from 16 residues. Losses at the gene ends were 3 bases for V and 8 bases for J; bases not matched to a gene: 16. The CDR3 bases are TGCAGTGCTAGGGCCCCCCAGGGCGGGAGTTTGTATGAGCAGTTCTTC. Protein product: CSARAPQGGSLYEQFF.

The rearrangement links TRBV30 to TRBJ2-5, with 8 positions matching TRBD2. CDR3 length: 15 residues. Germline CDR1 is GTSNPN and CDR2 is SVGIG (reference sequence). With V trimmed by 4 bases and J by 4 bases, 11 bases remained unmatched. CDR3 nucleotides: TGTGCCTGGATTCGGGGGGGGACACCGGGAGAGACCCAGTACTTC. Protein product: CAWIRGGTPGETQYF. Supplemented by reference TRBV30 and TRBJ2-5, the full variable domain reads SQTIHQWPATLVQPVGSPLSLECTVEGTSNPNLYWYRQAAGRGLQLLFYSVGIGQISSEVPQNLSASRPQDRQFILSSKKLLLSDSGFYLCAWIRGGTPGETQYFGPGTRLLVL.

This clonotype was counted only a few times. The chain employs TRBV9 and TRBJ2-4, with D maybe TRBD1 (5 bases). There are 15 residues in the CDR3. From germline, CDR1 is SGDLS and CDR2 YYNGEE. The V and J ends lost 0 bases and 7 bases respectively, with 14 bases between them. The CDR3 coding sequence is TGTGCCAGCAGCGTAGGAGGAGTTACAGGCAACATTCAGTACTTC. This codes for CASSVGGVTGNIQYF.

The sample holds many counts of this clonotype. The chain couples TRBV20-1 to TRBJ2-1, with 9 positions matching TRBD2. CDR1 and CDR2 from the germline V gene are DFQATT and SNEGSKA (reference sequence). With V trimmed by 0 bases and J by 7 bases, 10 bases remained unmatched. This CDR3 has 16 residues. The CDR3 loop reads CSARDLELAGKNEQFF. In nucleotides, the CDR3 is TGCAGTGCTAGAGATTTGGAGCTAGCGGGAAAAAATGAGCAGTTCTTC.

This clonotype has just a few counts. Here the CDR3 reads CSANRDLYEQYF. In DNA form, the CDR3 reads TGCAGTGCAAACAGGGATCTCTACGAGCAGTACTTC. The genes are TRBV20-1 and TRBJ2-7, with a tentative D call TRBD1 (6 bases). Germline CDR1 and CDR2: DFQATT and SNEGSKA (reference sequence). This CDR3 is 12 amino acids long. Trimming removed 6 bases at V and 3 bases at J, with 12 bases between.

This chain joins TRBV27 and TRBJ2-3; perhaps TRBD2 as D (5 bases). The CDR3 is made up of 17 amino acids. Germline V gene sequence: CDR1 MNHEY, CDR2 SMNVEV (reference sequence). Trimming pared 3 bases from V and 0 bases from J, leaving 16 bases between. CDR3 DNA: TGTGCCAGCAGTTTCCGAGACTGGACTGGGAGCACAGATACGCAGTATTTT. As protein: CASSFRDWTGSTDTQYF.

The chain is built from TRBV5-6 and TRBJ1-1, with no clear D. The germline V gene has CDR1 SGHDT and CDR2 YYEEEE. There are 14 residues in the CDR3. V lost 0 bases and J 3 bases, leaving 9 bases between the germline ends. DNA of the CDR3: TGTGCCAGCAGCTTGGGCTATTGGGACACTGAAGCTTTCTTT. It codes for CASSLGYWDTEAFF.

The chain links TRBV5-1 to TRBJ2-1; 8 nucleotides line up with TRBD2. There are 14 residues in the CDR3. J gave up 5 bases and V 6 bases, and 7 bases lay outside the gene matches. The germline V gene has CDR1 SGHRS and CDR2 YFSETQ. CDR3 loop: CASKGLGYNNEQFF. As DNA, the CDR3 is TGCGCCAGCAAGGGACTAGGTTATAACAATGAGCAGTTCTTC.

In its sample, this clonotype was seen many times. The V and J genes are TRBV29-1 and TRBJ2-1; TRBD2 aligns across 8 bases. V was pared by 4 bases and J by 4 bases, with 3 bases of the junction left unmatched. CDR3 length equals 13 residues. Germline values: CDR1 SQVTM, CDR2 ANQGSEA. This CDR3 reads CSVGASGYNEQFF. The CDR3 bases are TGCAGCGTTGGGGCTAGCGGGTACAATGAGCAGTTCTTC.

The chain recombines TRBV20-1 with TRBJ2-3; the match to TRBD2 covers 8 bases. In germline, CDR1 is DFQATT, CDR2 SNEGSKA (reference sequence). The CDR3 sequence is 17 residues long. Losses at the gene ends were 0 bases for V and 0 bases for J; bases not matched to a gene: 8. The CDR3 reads CSARDPLAGLSTDTQYF. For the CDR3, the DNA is TGCAGTGCTAGAGATCCTTTAGCGGGGCTAAGCACAGATACGCAGTATTTT.

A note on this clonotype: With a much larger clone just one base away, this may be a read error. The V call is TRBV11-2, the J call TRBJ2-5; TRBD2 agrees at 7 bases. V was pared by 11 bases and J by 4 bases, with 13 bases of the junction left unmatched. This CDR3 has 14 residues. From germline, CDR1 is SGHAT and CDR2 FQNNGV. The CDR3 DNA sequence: TGTGCCGGCGGGCAGATGGGGGGGATAGAGACCCAGTACTTC. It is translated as CAGGQMGGIETQYF.

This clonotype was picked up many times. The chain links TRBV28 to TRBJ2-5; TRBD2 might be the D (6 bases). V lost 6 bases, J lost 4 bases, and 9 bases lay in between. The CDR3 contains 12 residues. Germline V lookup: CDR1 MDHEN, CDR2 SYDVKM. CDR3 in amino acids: CASRLEGETQYF. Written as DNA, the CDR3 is TGTGCCAGCAGGTTGGAGGGAGAGACCCAGTACTTC.